The sequence of this TCR beta chain was determined in a study of technical replicates of blood from four donors. This table comes from immunoSEQ multiplex PCR, and its TCRdb copy is limited to in-frame clones, with some not included. The table lists 70,000 to 80,000 clones, approximately 97% of them singletons, with 0.2% to 0.25% in the top ten. From germline, CDR1 is SEHNR and CDR2 FQNEAQ (reference sequence). Trimming cost V 3 bases and J 1 base, with 11 bases left between them. This CDR3 comprises 15 residues. The TCR originated in a human donor in good health. Sequenced material: T cells isolated from PBMCs. The chain links TRBV7-9 to TRBJ2-3; D might be TRBD2 (5 bases). CDR3 loop: CASSLTQRRTDTQYF. DNA of the CDR3: TGTGCCAGCAGCTTGACCCAGCGGCGCACAGATACGCAGTATTTT.